A selection of T cell receptor beta chains follows, all from one sample in a study of blood T cell repertoires in COVID-19. This table comes from immunoSEQ multiplex PCR, and its TCRdb copy is limited to in-frame clones, with some not included. The table shows roughly 150,000 clones, with 80% occurring only once. Sequencing input: PBMCs or T cells enriched from blood (not recorded which). Receptors originate from a woman aged 55-75 years who had recovered from COVID-19. The CDR3 runs from the conserved cysteine through the conserved F or W. Each record gives: V gene, clone size, CDR3 protein. Size values are once, few and many counts, or a class for expanded clones, and some rows have none.

V: TRBV11-2
size: .
CDR3: CASSLDWRPSTDTQYF

V: TRBV19
size: .
CDR3: CASSTHRDRGDEKLFF

V: TRBV5-1
size: .
CDR3: CASSLIGTGGNGYTF

V: TRBV3-1/TRBV3-2
size: few
CDR3: CASSQVLAGGSPTYEQYF

V: TRBV6-5
size: .
CDR3: CACRDSLYSNQPQHF

V: TRBV29-1
size: .
CDR3: CSVAGGHWNEQFF

V: TRBV3-1/TRBV3-2
size: .
CDR3: CASSHGRGGHEQFF

V: TRBV6-5
size: .
CDR3: CASSYSGRDAGYTF

V: TRBV12-3/TRBV12-4
size: .
CDR3: CASKSGGSGTQYF

V: TRBV11-2
size: few
CDR3: CASSSTGINTGELFF

V: TRBV4-1
size: .
CDR3: CASSTTGIYGYTF

V: TRBV7-8
size: .
CDR3: CASSFRESNYGYTF

V: TRBV29-1
size: once
CDR3: CSVVGDEQYF

V: TRBV7-8
size: .
CDR3: CASSSNPSGANVLTF

V: TRBV2
size: .
CDR3: CASSEERYEQYF

V: TRBV5-1
size: .
CDR3: CASSLTGVGNSPLHF

V: TRBV4-1
size: .
CDR3: CASSPHPGWEAFF

V: TRBV3-1/TRBV3-2
size: .
CDR3: CASSHRGAGNQPQHF

V: TRBV2
size: .
CDR3: CASSGPSGGQGETQYF

V: TRBV24-1
size: .
CDR3: CATPFLRGVPSSYNEQFF

V: TRBV7-8
size: .
CDR3: CASSLGAMSTDTQYF

V: TRBV13
size: .
CDR3: CASSPRGGPDTQYF

V: TRBV19
size: few
CDR3: CASSRAQNYGYTF

V: TRBV28
size: .
CDR3: CASSRNAGTSGHNEQFF

V: TRBV2
size: .
CDR3: CASSVGGQETQYF

V: TRBV6-2/TRBV6-3
size: once
CDR3: CASSLHPEPQETQYF

V: TRBV5-1
size: .
CDR3: CASRSRREDTQYF

V: TRBV7-2
size: few
CDR3: CASSGLGGVAGELFF

V: TRBV10-3
size: .
CDR3: CAISLQGKANYGYTF

V: TRBV5-1
size: .
CDR3: CASSFWTGEGYTF

V: TRBV7-2
size: .
CDR3: CASSLSNQPQHF

V: TRBV9
size: once
CDR3: CASSGEGSGDGYTF

V: TRBV5-1
size: .
CDR3: CASSFGDRLNTEAFF

V: TRBV11-3
size: few
CDR3: CASSLVEVKETQYF

V: TRBV6-4
size: .
CDR3: CASSDSRRGGLLFPSTDTQYF

V: TRBV5-1
size: .
CDR3: CASSSGTGGLAQYF

V: TRBV21-1
size: once
CDR3: CASSRRQGETADTQYF

V: TRBV9
size: .
CDR3: CASSVVAGANTGELFF

V: TRBV10-3
size: once
CDR3: CAISEVGDSGNTIYF

V: TRBV6-1
size: .
CDR3: CASSEWRGSPYEQYF

V: TRBV19
size: .
CDR3: CASSSLVASSYNEQFF

V: TRBV6-5
size: .
CDR3: CASTMQGNGSPLHF

V: TRBV10-1
size: .
CDR3: CASSAQFNTEAFF

V: TRBV27
size: .
CDR3: CASSFWGLAGAPVWFF

V: TRBV5-1
size: .
CDR3: CASSLGQGALEQYF

V: TRBV11-2
size: .
CDR3: CASSLESLAGENTDTQYF

V: TRBV4-1
size: .
CDR3: CASSHHPDSYYEQYF

V: TRBV2
size: .
CDR3: CASSDEPGELFF

V: TRBV11-2
size: once
CDR3: CASSLVSYRVETGELFF

V: TRBV11-2
size: .
CDR3: CASSDTYNEQFF